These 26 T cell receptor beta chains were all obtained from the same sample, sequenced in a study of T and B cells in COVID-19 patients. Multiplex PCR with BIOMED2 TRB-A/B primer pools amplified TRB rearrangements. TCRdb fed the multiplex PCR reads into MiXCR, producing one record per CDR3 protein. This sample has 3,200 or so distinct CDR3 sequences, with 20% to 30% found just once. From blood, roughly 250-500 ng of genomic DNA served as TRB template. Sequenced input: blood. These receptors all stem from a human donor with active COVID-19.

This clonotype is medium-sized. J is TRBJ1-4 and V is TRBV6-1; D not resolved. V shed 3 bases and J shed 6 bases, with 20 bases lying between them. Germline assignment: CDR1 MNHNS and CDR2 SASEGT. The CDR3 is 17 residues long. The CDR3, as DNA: TGTGCCAGCAGTGATTTGCCCAACCGGGTGCTAGATGAAAAACTGTTTTTT. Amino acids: CASSDLPNRVLDEKLFF.

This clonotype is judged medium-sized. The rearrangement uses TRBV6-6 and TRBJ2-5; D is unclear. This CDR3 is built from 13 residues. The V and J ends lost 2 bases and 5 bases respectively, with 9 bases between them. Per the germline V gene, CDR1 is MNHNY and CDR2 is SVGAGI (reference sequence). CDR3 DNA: TGTGCCAGCAGTTACAGGGCCTTTGAGACCCAGTACTTC. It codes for CASSYRAFETQYF.

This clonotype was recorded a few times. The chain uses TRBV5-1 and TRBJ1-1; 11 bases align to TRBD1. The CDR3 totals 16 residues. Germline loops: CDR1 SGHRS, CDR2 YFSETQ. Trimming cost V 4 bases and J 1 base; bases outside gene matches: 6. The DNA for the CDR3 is TGCGCCAGCAGCCTCGGACAGGGGGCGCAGAACACTGAAGCTTTCTTT. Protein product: CASSLGQGAQNTEAFF.

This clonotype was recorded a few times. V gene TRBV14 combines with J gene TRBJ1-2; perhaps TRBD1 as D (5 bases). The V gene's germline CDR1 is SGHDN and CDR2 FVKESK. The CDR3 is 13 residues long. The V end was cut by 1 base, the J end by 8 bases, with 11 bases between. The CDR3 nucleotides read TGTGCCAGCAGCCAAGTTCGGCAGGGCGGCTACACCTTC. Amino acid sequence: CASSQVRQGGYTF.

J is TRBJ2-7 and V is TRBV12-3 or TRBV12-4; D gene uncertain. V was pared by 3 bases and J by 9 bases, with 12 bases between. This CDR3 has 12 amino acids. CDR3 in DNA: TGTGCCAGCAGTTTCCAAATTCGAGGGCAGTACTTC. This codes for CASSFQIRGQYF.

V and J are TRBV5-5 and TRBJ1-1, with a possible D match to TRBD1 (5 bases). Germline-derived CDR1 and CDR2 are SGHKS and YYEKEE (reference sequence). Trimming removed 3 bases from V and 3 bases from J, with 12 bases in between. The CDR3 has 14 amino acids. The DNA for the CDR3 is TGTGCCAGCAGCTCCCGGCAGGGCGACACTGAAGCTTTCTTT. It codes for CASSSRQGDTEAFF.

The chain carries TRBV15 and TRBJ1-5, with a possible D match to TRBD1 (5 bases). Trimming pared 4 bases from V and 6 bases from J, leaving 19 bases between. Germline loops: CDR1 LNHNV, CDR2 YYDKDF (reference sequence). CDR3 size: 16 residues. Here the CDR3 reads CATSTDGTPGSQPQHF. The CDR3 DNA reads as TGTGCCACCAGCACGGACGGGACTCCCGGGAGTCAGCCCCAGCATTTT. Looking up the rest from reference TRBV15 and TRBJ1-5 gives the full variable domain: DAMVIQNPRYQVTQFGKPVTLSCSQTLNHNVMYWYQQKSSQAPKLLFHYYDKDFNNEADTPDNFQSRRPNTSFCFLDIRSPGLGDTAMYLCATSTDGTPGSQPQHFGDGTRLSIL.

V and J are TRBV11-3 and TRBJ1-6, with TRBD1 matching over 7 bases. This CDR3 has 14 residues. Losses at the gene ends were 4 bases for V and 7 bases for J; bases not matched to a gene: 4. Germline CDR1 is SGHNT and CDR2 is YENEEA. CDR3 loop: CASSSTGLNSPLHF. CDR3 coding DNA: TGTGCCAGCAGCTCGACAGGGTTGAATTCACCCCTCCACTTT.

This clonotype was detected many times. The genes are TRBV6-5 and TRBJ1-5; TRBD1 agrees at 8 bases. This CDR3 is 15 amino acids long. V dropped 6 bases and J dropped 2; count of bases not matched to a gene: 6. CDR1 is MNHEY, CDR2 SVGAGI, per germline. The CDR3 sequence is CASSPGGLGNQPQHF. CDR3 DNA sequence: TGTGCCAGCAGCCCAGGGGGCTTGGGCAATCAGCCCCAGCATTTT.

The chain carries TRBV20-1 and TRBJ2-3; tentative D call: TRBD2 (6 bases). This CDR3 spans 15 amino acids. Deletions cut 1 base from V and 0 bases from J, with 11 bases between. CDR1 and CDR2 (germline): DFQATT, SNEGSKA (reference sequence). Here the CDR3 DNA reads TGCAGTGCTAGAGTGGGGACTCCTAGCACAGATACGCAGTATTTT. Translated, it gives CSARVGTPSTDTQYF.

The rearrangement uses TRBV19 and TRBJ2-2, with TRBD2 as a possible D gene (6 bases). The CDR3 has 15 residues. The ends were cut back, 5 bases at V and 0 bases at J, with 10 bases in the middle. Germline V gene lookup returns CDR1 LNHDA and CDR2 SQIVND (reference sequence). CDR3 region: CASSGGTANTGELFF. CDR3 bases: TGTGCCAGTAGTGGGGGGACTGCGAACACCGGGGAGCTGTTTTTT.

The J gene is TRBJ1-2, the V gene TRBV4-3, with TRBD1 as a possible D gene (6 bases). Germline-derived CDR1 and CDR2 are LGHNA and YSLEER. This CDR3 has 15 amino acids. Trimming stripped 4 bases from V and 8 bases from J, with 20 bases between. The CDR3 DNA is TGCGCCAGCAGCCCTACTTCGGGGGGGCCAGGAGGCTACACCTTC. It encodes CASSPTSGGPGGYTF.

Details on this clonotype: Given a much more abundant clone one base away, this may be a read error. DNA for the CDR3: TGTGCCGGCAGTTACAAGGGCGCCCTTGGCTACACCTTC. Protein product: CAGSYKGALGYTF. The chain carries TRBV6-2 or TRBV6-3 and TRBJ1-2; D is uncertain. Germline V CDR1 and CDR2: MNHEY, SVGEGT. The CDR3 consists of 13 residues.

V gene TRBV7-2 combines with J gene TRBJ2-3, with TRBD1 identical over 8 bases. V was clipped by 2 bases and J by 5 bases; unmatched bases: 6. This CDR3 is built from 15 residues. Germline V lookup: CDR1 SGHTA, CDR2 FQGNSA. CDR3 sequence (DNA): TGTGCCAGCAGCTTAAGGACAGGGCTAATAGATACGCAGTATTTT. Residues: CASSLRTGLIDTQYF.

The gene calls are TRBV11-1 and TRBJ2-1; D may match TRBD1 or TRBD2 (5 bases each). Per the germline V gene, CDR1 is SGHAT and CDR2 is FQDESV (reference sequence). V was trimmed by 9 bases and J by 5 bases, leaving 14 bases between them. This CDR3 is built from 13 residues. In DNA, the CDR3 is TGTGCCAGTATGCCGGGGCAGGACAATGAGCAGTTCTTC. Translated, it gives CASMPGQDNEQFF.

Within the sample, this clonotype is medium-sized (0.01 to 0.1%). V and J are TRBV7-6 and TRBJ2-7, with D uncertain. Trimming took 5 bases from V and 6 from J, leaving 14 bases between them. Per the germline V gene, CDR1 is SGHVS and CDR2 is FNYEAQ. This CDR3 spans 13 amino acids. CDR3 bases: TGTGCCAGCAGCCTGGATCTGGCAGGCGAGCAGTACTTC. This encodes CASSLDLAGEQYF.

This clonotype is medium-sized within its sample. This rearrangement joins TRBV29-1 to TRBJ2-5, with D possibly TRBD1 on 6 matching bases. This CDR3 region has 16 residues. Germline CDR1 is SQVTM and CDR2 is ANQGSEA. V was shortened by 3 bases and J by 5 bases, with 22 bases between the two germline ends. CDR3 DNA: TGCAGCGTTGAGGGGGCCCGGCAGGGGCTGGGGGAGACCCAGTACTTC. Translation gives CSVEGARQGLGETQYF.

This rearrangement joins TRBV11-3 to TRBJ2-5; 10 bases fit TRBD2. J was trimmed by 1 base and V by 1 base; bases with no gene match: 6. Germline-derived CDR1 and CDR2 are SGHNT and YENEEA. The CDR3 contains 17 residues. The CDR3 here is CASSLGGTSGAQETQYF. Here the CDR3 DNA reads TGTGCCAGCAGCTTAGGTGGAACTAGCGGGGCCCAAGAGACCCAGTACTTC.

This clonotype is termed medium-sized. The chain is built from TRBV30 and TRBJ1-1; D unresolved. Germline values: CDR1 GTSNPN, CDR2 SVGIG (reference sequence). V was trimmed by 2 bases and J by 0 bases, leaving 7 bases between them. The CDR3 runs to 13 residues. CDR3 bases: TGTGCCTGGAGTAAGGGATTGAACACTGAAGCTTTCTTT. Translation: CAWSKGLNTEAFF.

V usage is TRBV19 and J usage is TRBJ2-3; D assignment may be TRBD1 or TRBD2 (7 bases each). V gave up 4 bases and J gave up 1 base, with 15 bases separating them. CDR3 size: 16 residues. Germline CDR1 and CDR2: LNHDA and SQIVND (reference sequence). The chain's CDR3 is CASSSQGGYGTDTQYF. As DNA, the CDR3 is TGTGCCAGTAGTAGTCAGGGGGGGTACGGCACAGATACGCAGTATTTT.

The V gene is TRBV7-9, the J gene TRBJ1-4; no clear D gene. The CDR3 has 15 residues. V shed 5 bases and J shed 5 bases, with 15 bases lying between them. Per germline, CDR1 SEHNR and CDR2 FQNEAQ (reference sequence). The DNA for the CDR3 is TGTGCCAGCAGCCCAGATGCGGGCCGGAATGAAAAACTGTTTTTT. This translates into CASSPDAGRNEKLFF.

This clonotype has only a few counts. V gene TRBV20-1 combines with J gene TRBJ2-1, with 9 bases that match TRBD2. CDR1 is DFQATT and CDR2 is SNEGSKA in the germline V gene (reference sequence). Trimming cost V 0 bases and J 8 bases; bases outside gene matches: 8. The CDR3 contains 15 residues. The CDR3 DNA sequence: TGCAGTGCTAGAGATTTTCGCGGGGGGGCCCATGAGCAGTTCTTC. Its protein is CSARDFRGGAHEQFF.

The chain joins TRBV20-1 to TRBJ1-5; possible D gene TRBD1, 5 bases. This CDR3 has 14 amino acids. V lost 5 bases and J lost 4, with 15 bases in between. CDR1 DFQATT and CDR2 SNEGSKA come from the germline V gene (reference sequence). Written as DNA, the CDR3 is TGCAGTGCTCGAGGTGCGGGGGTGAATCAGCCCCAGCATTTT. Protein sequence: CSARGAGVNQPQHF.

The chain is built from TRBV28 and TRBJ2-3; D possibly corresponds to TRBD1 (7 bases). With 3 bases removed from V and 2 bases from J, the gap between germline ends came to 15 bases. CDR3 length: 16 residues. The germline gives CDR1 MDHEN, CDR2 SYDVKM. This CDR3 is CASSFSAGQHTDTQYF. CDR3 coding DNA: TGTGCCAGCAGTTTCTCGGCGGGACAGCACACAGATACGCAGTATTTT. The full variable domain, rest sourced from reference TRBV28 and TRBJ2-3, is DVKVTQSSRYLVKRTGEKVFLECVQDMDHENMFWYRQDPGLGLRLIYFSYDVKMKEKGDIPEGYSVSREKKERFSLILESASTNQTSMYLCASSFSAGQHTDTQYFGPGTRLTVL.

The CDR3 loop is CASSSPFGVANYGYTF. The CDR3 nucleotides are TGTGCCAGCAGCTCGCCTTTTGGGGTCGCTAACTATGGCTACACCTTC. The chain carries TRBV5-8 and TRBJ1-2; D remains unclear. The CDR3 contains 16 residues. In germline, CDR1 is SGHTS, CDR2 YDEGEE. The germline V and J ends were trimmed by 3 bases and 0 bases, with 15 bases remaining between them. Drawing the rest from reference TRBV5-8 and TRBJ1-2, the complete variable domain is EAGVTQSPTHLIKTRGQQATLRCSPISGHTSVYWYQQALGLGLQFLLWYDEGEERNRGNFPPRFSGRQFPNYSSELNVNALELEDSALYLCASSSPFGVANYGYTFGSGTRLTVV.

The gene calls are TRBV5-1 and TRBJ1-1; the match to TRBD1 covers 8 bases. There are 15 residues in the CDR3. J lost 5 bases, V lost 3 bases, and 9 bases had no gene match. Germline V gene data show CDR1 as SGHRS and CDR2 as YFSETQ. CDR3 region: CASSSGQGPYTEAFF. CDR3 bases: TGCGCCAGCAGCTCCGGACAGGGACCATATACTGAAGCTTTCTTT.